Here is one T cell receptor (beta chain) with its context. This sample was taken from a study of STAT5B mutations in CD4+ large granular lymphocyte leukemia. Repertoires were generated with immunoSEQ multiplex PCR, while TCRdb's copy carries only in-frame clones and drops some. The sample lists tens of thousands of clones; approximately 79% were seen once. The length of the CDR3 is 20 residues. Trimming removed 6 bases from V and 3 bases from J; junction bases left unmatched: 27. Germline CDR1 is SGHKS and CDR2 is YYEKEE (reference sequence). V is TRBV5-5 and J is TRBJ2-7; 7 bases are shared with TRBD2. This receptor was identified in a human donor in good health. The specimen sequenced was CD4+ T cells from blood buffy coats. The CDR3: CASTLSLAGGGGRTSYEQYV. The CDR3 DNA is TGTGCCAGCACCCTCTCCTTAGCGGGTGGAGGTGGTCGCACCAGCTACGAGCAGTACGTC.